The present TCR beta chain was sequenced within a study of human T cells and chemical hapten exposure. TCRdb reprocessed the RACE reads with MiXCR, giving one entry per CDR3 protein. The sample shows 300,000 to 450,000 distinct CDR3 sequences, roughly 5.3% of them seen only once. The sample holds many counts of this clonotype. Time point: pre-sensitization, week 0. Indicated treatment: therapeutic diphenylcyclopropenone sensitization with weekly scalp DPC. The donor pool consisted of alopecia patients aged 18 to 70 years, considered suitable for DPC. Germline values: CDR1 MNHEY, CDR2 SVGEGT. This CDR3 has 14 amino acids. Trimming cost V 4 bases and J 6 bases, with 13 bases left between them.

This receptor was identified in a woman in her 50s with alopecia areata. Some clones in this sample may be carry-over from other donors' samples. The starting material was whole blood, obtained in connection with sensitization to the hapten diphenylcyclopropenone (DPC). The J gene is TRBJ1-5, the V gene TRBV6-2 or TRBV6-3; D is possibly TRBD1 (5 bases). This chain's CDR3 is CASSSGPGVQPQHF. CDR3 sequence (DNA): TGTGCCAGCAGTTCAGGGCCGGGGGTTCAGCCCCAGCATTTT.